Here is one T cell receptor (beta chain) with its context. The antigen remains unidentified. These data belong to a study of T cells in Graves' hyperthyroidism and ophthalmopathy. Findings and caveats of the study: Most expanded thyroid clonotypes above 0.001 recurred in blood. Classification by a 13 V-J model distinguished ophthalmopathy from stable hyperthyroidism.

The germline gives CDR1 WSHSY, CDR2 SAAADI. The CDR3 has 13 residues. V dropped 9 bases and J dropped 7; count of bases not matched to a gene: 11. Amplification yielded TCR beta CDR3 regions, with RNA transcripts as the source. Initially, a first-round RT-PCR of the TCR CDR3 employed the HTBI primer set. TCRdb reanalysed the multiplex PCR reads using MiXCR and keeps one entry per CDR3 protein. The sample consists of roughly 400,000 distinct CDR3 sequences, about an eighth of them appearing once. Uncontrolled infection, other autoimmune disease, pregnancy or lactation disqualified patients from enrolment.

The clonotype originates from a man aged 45-65 years with Graves' ophthalmopathy. Sequencing was performed on blood. This chain uses TRBV10-2 with TRBJ1-1, with 7 bases aligning to TRBD1. Here the CDR3 DNA reads TGCGCCAGTCGCCGCATTCGACAGGGTGAAGCTTTCTTT. Protein sequence: CASRRIRQGEAFF.